The following is a T cell receptor beta chain sequence with its context. Its cognate antigen has yet to be identified. The input lacks base qualities; no much larger clone sits a single base away. CD8 naive samples were obtained by positive selection for CCR7 among CD45RO-negative cells, yielding a CD45RA+CCR7+ population from which TemRA cells were excluded. The donors were healthy, HIV-negative adults who had no recently reported acute infections or vaccinations. Every donor was a Caucasian adult residing in Nashville, Tennessee, USA. Blood was collected by leukapheresis, and PBMCs were isolated by Ficoll-Histopaque density gradient centrifugation and then cryopreserved in liquid nitrogen vapor phase. Purity and quantity of every magnetically sorted T cell population were checked by analytical flow cytometry. Each sorted fraction had its genomic DNA isolated and then quantified by UV absorbance on a Nanodrop 2000c.

This entry belongs to a study of shared clonotypes between healthy human individuals (dated by TCRdb to 2018 to 2020). Regarding the study in general: The cohort included three men and a couple of women between 18 and 49 years of age. For each donor, CD4 naive and CD4 memory were each given three plates, CD8 naive was given two plates, and CD8 memory was given one plate. Blood TCR repertoires of five healthy adults were deeply sequenced to estimate repertoire size and the extent of clonotype sharing between individuals. To increase sequencing depth and limit assay-specific biases, TCR repertoire library preparation and sequencing were carried out by different laboratories using diverse techniques. Per donor, leukapheresis produced somewhere between about 0.94 and 9 billion PBMCs.

Using the deep immunoSEQ assay, TCR CDR3 regions were amplified from genomic DNA by multiplex PCR. Extracted genomic DNA from each cell subset was distributed evenly across all wells of several immunoSEQ 96-well plates, and each plate was treated as a replicate. For sorted subsets, approximately 210 ng of genomic DNA, equivalent to roughly 33,000 T cell genomes, went into each replicate PCR. The purified libraries were quantified using a Qubit 3.0 fluorometer, sized with a Bioanalyzer 2100, and then quantified again using the KAPA Library Quantification kit. Every immunoSEQ 96-well plate was sequenced on a dedicated single-read 150-cycle Illumina NextSeq 550 flow cell. In the paper's pipeline: The immunoSEQ output contained only junctional sequences without quality scores, so filtering could not match that applied to full-length reads. Sequences were annotated with PyIR, a Python wrapper for IgBLAST v1.9, and V/J genes and CDR3 were assigned using IMGT germline references. Any read was removed if the V/J assignment was weak (E-value above 1e-6), the CDR3 was missing, or the read contained stop codons, out-of-frame junctions, or ambiguous translated residues. V3J clonotypes were defined as sequences sharing the same inferred V gene, J gene, and CDR3 amino acid sequence. To compute the percentage overlap between repertoires, the number of shared unique clonotypes was divided by the size of the smaller repertoire. Richness of each repertoire was evaluated using RTK rarefaction, the Chao1 estimator, and Recon v2.1 estimates of unobserved clonotypes. For all TCRbeta clonotypes obtained by the gDNA method from four donors, generation probabilities were computed with OLGA. TCRdb took this table from immuneACCESS and kept in-frame rearrangements with V and J called. Such tables lack part of the clones; where checked against another copy, unresolved V genes explain under half of the gap, and the rest is unexplained. D and trimming were read from the DNA, whereas the V and J calls and clone size are those reported in that table. This sample has about 2.1 million clones in its table, and just over 90% of those were observed once. Together, the top ten hold about 1.7% of the sample.

Results the study describes overall, beyond this receptor: Based on pairwise subsampling, the degree of clonotype sharing among donors was expected to be affected by sequencing depth. Incomplete sequencing was indicated by rarefaction of sorted-subset datasets, despite the large sequencing depth. About 5% of naive CD4, 3.5% of naive CD8, around 2.3% of memory CD4, and about 0.4% of memory CD8 clonotypes were shared across several donors. Larger estimated clonotype richness was generally found for naive subsets than for memory subsets. The small number of donors limited the genetic and exposure-history diversity represented. Sampling was restricted to blood, and TCR repertoires in tissue are likely to differ from TCR repertoires in blood. Compared with non-shared clonotypes, the clonotypes found in all four sorted-subset donors had higher generation probabilities.

The CDR3 spans 15 residues, from the cysteine through the phenylalanine. The sequence is cut down to CDR3 DNA, 45 bases in frame from base 1. Via the germline V gene, CDR1 is SGHTA and CDR2 FQGNSA. This TCR was recovered from a young man in good health. Some clones in this sample may be carry-over from other donors' samples. The chain employs TRBV7-2 and TRBJ2-5, and TRBD2 aligns with 7 junction nucleotides. Matching the DNA end better, TRBJ2-7 makes the J call doubtful. The specimen sequenced was naive CD8+ T cells from PBMCs. Sample cell subset or site, as interpreted from the label and publication: CD45RA+CCR7+. The DNA reads TGTGCCAGCAGCTTAGGGTTTGGACTAGACTACGAGCAGTACTTC. This translates into CASSLGFGLDYEQYF.